This is a list of T cell receptor beta chains from one sample in a study of identical twins. From the 5' RACE reads, TCRdb called clonotypes with MiXCR, one entry per CDR3 protein. This repertoire shows approximately 530,000 distinct CDR3 sequences, about 20% found once; its top ten account for 0.48%. This sample was shared with a second study, whose subject was yellow fever vaccine responses in identical twins.

Sample: CD4+ T cells sorted from blood. The receptor source for this set is a woman under 30 in good health. CDR3s leave out the opening cysteine and the closing phenylalanine or tryptophan. The order of the fields is J gene, V gene, CDR3 protein.

j_gene: TRBJ2-5; v_gene: TRBV12-3/TRBV12-4; CDR3aa: ASSLFEETQY
j_gene: TRBJ1-2; v_gene: TRBV11-2; CDR3aa: ASSLDLYSSYGYT
j_gene: TRBJ2-6; v_gene: TRBV5-5; CDR3aa: ASSSRTGPSGANVLT
j_gene: TRBJ2-3; v_gene: TRBV18; CDR3aa: ASSATGGSTDTQY
j_gene: TRBJ2-2; v_gene: TRBV11-2; CDR3aa: ASSSQGQNTGELF
j_gene: TRBJ2-1; v_gene: TRBV28; CDR3aa: ASSFETGVYNEQF
j_gene: TRBJ2-6; v_gene: TRBV28; CDR3aa: ASNGGGTGANVLT
j_gene: TRBJ1-6; v_gene: TRBV20-1; CDR3aa: SAAGLYSPLH
j_gene: TRBJ2-3; v_gene: TRBV5-1; CDR3aa: ASSLPSGPTDTQY
j_gene: TRBJ2-3; v_gene: TRBV5-1; CDR3aa: ASSLEGTGLDTQY
j_gene: TRBJ2-5; v_gene: TRBV11-2; CDR3aa: ASSSPGGTYQETQY
j_gene: TRBJ2-2; v_gene: TRBV20-1; CDR3aa: SARGTSNTGELF
j_gene: TRBJ1-2; v_gene: TRBV3-1; CDR3aa: ASSQDFTGASSGYT
j_gene: TRBJ2-1; v_gene: TRBV18; CDR3aa: ASSPQIGAEQF
j_gene: TRBJ2-7; v_gene: TRBV16; CDR3aa: ASGPPRGRVSHEQY
j_gene: TRBJ2-2; v_gene: TRBV5-6; CDR3aa: ASSLEGTENTGELF
j_gene: TRBJ2-2; v_gene: TRBV12-3/TRBV12-4; CDR3aa: ASSLSAGGLTGELF
j_gene: TRBJ1-1; v_gene: TRBV28; CDR3aa: ASSFQRGGTEAF
j_gene: TRBJ2-1; v_gene: TRBV5-5; CDR3aa: ASSHGTGSFDEQF
j_gene: TRBJ2-5; v_gene: TRBV10-3; CDR3aa: AISEKVRETQY
j_gene: TRBJ1-4; v_gene: TRBV5-1; CDR3aa: ASSLNQGQEKKLF
j_gene: TRBJ2-5; v_gene: TRBV24-1; CDR3aa: ATSDIGQSQETQY
j_gene: TRBJ2-1; v_gene: TRBV4-1; CDR3aa: ASSLPDRGPTRGEQF
j_gene: TRBJ2-7; v_gene: TRBV7-9; CDR3aa: ASSTPPNSYEQY
j_gene: TRBJ2-1; v_gene: TRBV6-2/TRBV6-3; CDR3aa: ASTQGAASYNEQF
j_gene: TRBJ2-3; v_gene: TRBV5-5; CDR3aa: ASRGSEGADTQY
j_gene: TRBJ1-6; v_gene: TRBV9; CDR3aa: ASSATTGSYSPLH
j_gene: TRBJ2-1; v_gene: TRBV5-8; CDR3aa: ASSLTVYYNEQF
j_gene: TRBJ2-5; v_gene: TRBV2; CDR3aa: ASSEWDRQGTQY
j_gene: TRBJ2-4; v_gene: TRBV15; CDR3aa: ATSFSKLNIQY
j_gene: TRBJ1-2; v_gene: TRBV2; CDR3aa: ATTGTSYGYT
j_gene: TRBJ2-5; v_gene: TRBV4-1; CDR3aa: ASSQEGPWYQETQY
j_gene: TRBJ2-1; v_gene: TRBV5-8; CDR3aa: ASSPALGGSSYNEQF